The T cell receptor (beta chain) under discussion was sequenced for a study of beta chain features in type 1 diabetes. This clone showed up just a few times. The target antigen is unknown. The V end was cut by 6 bases, the J end by 0 bases, with 14 bases between. Germline V lookup: CDR1 SGHRS, CDR2 YFSETQ. CDR3 size: 15 residues. Expressed TCRB transcripts were sequenced, since all the RNA that had been isolated was reverse transcribed. The data were produced by immunoSEQ multiplex PCR, yet TCRdb's version contains in-frame clones alone and is incomplete. The data contain roughly 700,000 clones, roughly 12% of them singletons. It was via CD45RO/CCR7/CD25/CD127/CD95/CD27 that CD4+ naive, central memory, regulatory and stem cell-like memory cells were sorted. Study outcomes and limitations: Resolution of whether HLA type affects TCRB rearrangement was not achieved here. High-TCR-expressing cells could be over-represented by cDNA sequencing. In all four CD4+ subsets, TCRB CDR3 length was significantly, moderately reduced in type 1 diabetes.

Source material: naive CD4+ T cells from blood. The chain joins TRBV5-1 to TRBJ2-3, with D possibly being TRBD2 (5 bases). The TCR originated in a man between 18 and 29 years old with type 1 diabetes. The CDR3 loop is CASTFAEGSTDTQYF. CDR3 DNA: TGCGCCAGCACCTTTGCCGAGGGAAGCACAGATACGCAGTATTTT.